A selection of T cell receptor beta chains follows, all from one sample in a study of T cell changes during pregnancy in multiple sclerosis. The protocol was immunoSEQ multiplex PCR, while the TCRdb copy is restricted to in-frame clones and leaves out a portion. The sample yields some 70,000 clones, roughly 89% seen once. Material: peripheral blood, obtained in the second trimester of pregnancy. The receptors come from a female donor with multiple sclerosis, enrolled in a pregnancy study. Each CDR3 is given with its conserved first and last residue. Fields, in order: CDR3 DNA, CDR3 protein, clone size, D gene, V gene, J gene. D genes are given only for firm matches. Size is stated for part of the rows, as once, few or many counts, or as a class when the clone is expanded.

CDR3nt: TGTGCCAGCAGCTTGGGGGCACAGTCATACGGGCAGTTCTTC; CDR3aa: CASSLGAQSYGQFF; abundance: -; d_gene: -; v_gene: TRBV5-4; j_gene: TRBJ2-1
CDR3nt: TGTGCCAGCACCCAGGGGATGAACACCGGGGAGCTGTTTTTT; CDR3aa: CASTQGMNTGELFF; abundance: -; d_gene: -; v_gene: TRBV5-6; j_gene: TRBJ2-2
CDR3nt: TGTGCCAGCAGTTACATAGGAGGCCAGGCAGATACGCAGTATTTT; CDR3aa: CASSYIGGQADTQYF; abundance: -; d_gene: -; v_gene: TRBV6-6; j_gene: TRBJ2-3
CDR3nt: TGTGCCAGCAGCTTGGGACAGAACAATCAGCCCCAGCATTTT; CDR3aa: CASSLGQNNQPQHF; abundance: -; d_gene: -; v_gene: TRBV5-6; j_gene: TRBJ1-5
CDR3nt: TGTGCCAGCAGCTTAGATTGGTCCAGGGCCGGGGAGCTGTTTTTT; CDR3aa: CASSLDWSRAGELFF; abundance: -; d_gene: -; v_gene: TRBV11-2; j_gene: TRBJ2-2
CDR3nt: TGTGCCAGCAGTGCGCAGGGTGGCAATCAGCCCCAGCATTTT; CDR3aa: CASSAQGGNQPQHF; abundance: -; d_gene: -; v_gene: TRBV6-4; j_gene: TRBJ1-5
CDR3nt: TGTGCCATGCGAACGGGGGCAACTAATGAAAAACTGTTTTTT; CDR3aa: CAMRTGATNEKLFF; abundance: -; d_gene: -; v_gene: TRBV2; j_gene: TRBJ1-4
CDR3nt: TGTGCCAGCAAGCCCCATGACGGGGGACAGGAAAAACTGTTTTTT; CDR3aa: CASKPHDGGQEKLFF; abundance: -; d_gene: TRBD1; v_gene: TRBV6-5; j_gene: TRBJ1-4
CDR3nt: TGTGCCAGCAGCGTGGCGACAGGGTGGCCCCAGCATTTT; CDR3aa: CASSVATGWPQHF; abundance: few; d_gene: TRBD1; v_gene: TRBV9; j_gene: TRBJ1-5
CDR3nt: TGTGCCAGCAGTGACTACGGGACAGGGGATAATTCACCCCTCCACTTT; CDR3aa: CASSDYGTGDNSPLHF; abundance: -; d_gene: TRBD1; v_gene: TRBV2; j_gene: TRBJ1-6
CDR3nt: TGTGCCAGCAGTGCGACAATTCTGAACACTGAAGCTTTCTTT; CDR3aa: CASSATILNTEAFF; abundance: -; d_gene: -; v_gene: TRBV6-1; j_gene: TRBJ1-1
CDR3nt: TGTGCCAGTAGTAGGGACAGGGGCGCGGAGACCCAGTACTTC; CDR3aa: CASSRDRGAETQYF; abundance: -; d_gene: TRBD1; v_gene: TRBV19; j_gene: TRBJ2-5
CDR3nt: TGCGCCAGCAGCCACGCTACAGGGAACTATGGCTACACCTTC; CDR3aa: CASSHATGNYGYTF; abundance: -; d_gene: -; v_gene: TRBV4-1; j_gene: TRBJ1-2
CDR3nt: TGTGCCAGCAGCGGCGGACAGCTCAGGTCTGAAGCTTTCTTT; CDR3aa: CASSGGQLRSEAFF; abundance: -; d_gene: -; v_gene: TRBV9; j_gene: TRBJ1-1
CDR3nt: TGCGCCAGCAGCCTCCGGACAGCCCCAGGGGAGCAGTACTTC; CDR3aa: CASSLRTAPGEQYF; abundance: -; d_gene: -; v_gene: TRBV4-1; j_gene: TRBJ2-7
CDR3nt: TGTGCCAGCAGCGTTTACCGGGACAGGGGGAAGGATGGCTACACCTTC; CDR3aa: CASSVYRDRGKDGYTF; abundance: -; d_gene: TRBD1; v_gene: TRBV5-4; j_gene: TRBJ1-2